Listed here are 2 T cell receptor beta chains from one sample, sequenced in a study of shared clonotypes between healthy human individuals. Sequencing used immunoSEQ multiplex PCR; TCRdb keeps in-frame clones, though not all of them. The table includes over 2 million clones, around 90% detected once. The sequencing input was naive CD4+ T cells from PBMCs. The subset is: CD45RA+ positively selected. The receptors stem from a man aged 18 to 30 in good health. Some clones in this sample may be carry-over from other donors' samples.

The V call is TRBV30, the J call TRBJ1-5; unclear D gene. The CDR3 is made up of 15 amino acids. CDR1 is GTSNPN, CDR2 SVGIG, per germline (reference sequence). Deletions cut 2 bases from V and 2 bases from J, with 13 bases between. The CDR3 region has the DNA TGTGCCTGGAGTCCCCCCGAGGAAGGCAATCAGCCCCAGCATTTT. Translating gives CAWSPPEEGNQPQHF.

The chain recombines TRBV19 with TRBJ1-4; the match to TRBD1 covers 8 bases. Germline lookup yields CDR1 LNHDA and CDR2 SQIVND (reference sequence). The CDR3 loop spans 14 amino acids. Losses at the gene ends were 3 bases for V and 7 bases for J; bases not matched to a gene: 4. CDR3 sequence: CASSIDRGSEKLFF. CDR3 DNA: TGTGCCAGTAGTATCGACAGGGGTTCTGAAAAACTGTTTTTT.